This T cell receptor (beta chain) was retrieved from a study of cytomegalovirus exposure and HLA in healthy donors. Broader study findings: A later analysis linked a missense DCLRE1C variant to TCR beta V- and J-gene trimming. Beyond CMV serostatus, there was no information to go on about immune exposure. Among CMV-associated TCR beta chains, most appeared HLA-restricted in a later analysis. Later analysis identified 16,000 or so TCR beta sequences associated with HLA alleles, using a false discovery rate threshold of 0.05.

Per germline, CDR1 SEHNR and CDR2 FQNEAQ (reference sequence). This CDR3 is built from 15 residues. The V gene end was trimmed by 6 bases and the J gene end by 4 bases; junction bases not matched to a gene: 11. 13 Jbeta primers and 60 Vbeta primers were used for the PCR. Libraries were prepared by immunoSEQ multiplex PCR; TCRdb keeps only in-frame clonotypes and omits some of them. Altogether under 150,000 clones are present, about 85% being singletons, with the ten largest covering under 7.5%. Judged by abundance, this clone is medium-sized. Its antigen is still unknown. The sequenced sample was PBMCs. The sequence came from a woman aged 25 to 45 in good health and CMV-seropositive. The V call is TRBV7-9, the J call TRBJ1-2, with 7 positions matching TRBD1. Written as DNA, the CDR3 is TGTGCCAGCAGTGGACAGGACCTCCCTTTCTATGGCTACACCTTC. This sequence encodes CASSGQDLPFYGYTF. Together with reference TRBV7-9 and TRBJ1-2, the CDR3 gives the full variable domain: DTGVSQNPRHKITKRGQNVTFRCDPISEHNRLYWYRQTLGQGPEFLTYFQNEAQLEKSRLLSDRFSAERPKGSFSTLEIQRTEQGDSAMYLCASSGQDLPFYGYTFGSGTRLTVV.